The rows below give T cell receptor beta chains drawn from one sample of a study of blood T cell repertoires in COVID-19. Using immunoSEQ multiplex PCR, the repertoire was profiled, and TCRdb retains in-frame clones only, with some absent. Here the sample spans roughly 73,000 clones, nearly 90% being singletons. Source material: peripheral blood. The origin of the receptors is an elderly man with acute or convalescent COVID-19. The CDR3 runs from the conserved cysteine through the conserved F or W. Fields, in order: V gene, J gene, D gene, clone size, CDR3 DNA, CDR3 protein. A D gene is named only where the DNA matches it firmly. Some rows have no size entry. The others give once, few or many, or a class for an expanded clone.

>TRBV18|TRBJ2-1|-|once
TGTGCCAGCTCACCACCTCACGGGGGAGGTTACAATGAGCAGTTCTTC
CASSPPHGGGYNEQFF
>TRBV3-1/TRBV3-2|TRBJ1-4|-|-
TGTGCCAGCAGCCCCATGGGCGGGATGGAGGAAAAACTGTTTTTT
CASSPMGGMEEKLFF
>TRBV6-6|TRBJ1-1|-|-
TGTGCCAGCAGTTACCGGGGGGGCACTGAAGCTTTCTTT
CASSYRGGTEAFF
>TRBV19|TRBJ1-5|TRBD1|-
TGTGCCAGTAGTTTAGACAGGGTTGGCAATCAGCCCCAGCATTTT
CASSLDRVGNQPQHF
>TRBV18|TRBJ1-1|-|-
TGTGCCAGCTCACGCCAGGCGAAGAACACTGAAGCTTTCTTT
CASSRQAKNTEAFF
>TRBV11-2|TRBJ1-1|-|few
TGTGCCAGCAGCCTTAGTGGGGGAGGTACTGAAGCTTTCTTT
CASSLSGGGTEAFF
>TRBV29-1|TRBJ1-1|-|-
TGCAGCGTTGAAAACCACCTAAACACTGAAGCTTTCTTT
CSVENHLNTEAFF
>TRBV7-9|TRBJ2-6|TRBD2|-
TGTGCCAGCAGATTTCTCCTAGCGGGAAAGCTCCCTGGGGCCAACGTCCTGACTTTC
CASRFLLAGKLPGANVLTF
>TRBV19|TRBJ1-2|TRBD1|-
TGTGCCAGTTGGGACAGGGAACCCTACTATGGCTACACCTTC
CASWDREPYYGYTF
>TRBV11-1|TRBJ2-7|TRBD1|-
TGTGCCAGCAGCCCGGGACAGACCTACGAGCAGTACTTC
CASSPGQTYEQYF
>TRBV6-5|TRBJ1-1|-|few
TGTGCCAGCAGTTACTCTCATCCCAGCGCTGAAGCTTTCTTT
CASSYSHPSAEAFF
>TRBV24-1|TRBJ2-1|TRBD2|-
TGTGCCACCAGTGACGGGACTAGCGGAAACTACAATGAGCAGTTCTTC
CATSDGTSGNYNEQFF
>TRBV6-4|TRBJ2-3|TRBD1|-
TGTGCCAGCAGAAGAGGGACAGGGCGCGACACAGATACGCAGTATTTT
CASRRGTGRDTDTQYF
>TRBV3-1/TRBV3-2|TRBJ1-2|-|-
TGTGCCAGCAGCCAAGATTTGGGTGACAGCATCTATGGCTACACCTTC
CASSQDLGDSIYGYTF
>TRBV12-5|TRBJ2-7|-|-
TGTGCTAGTGGTTTCCAATTCTACGAGCAGTACTTC
CASGFQFYEQYF
>TRBV5-5|TRBJ1-4|-|-
TGTGCCAGCAGCTTCTACGGACTTCCGAGGGATGAAAAACTGTTTTTT
CASSFYGLPRDEKLFF